These T cell receptor beta chains were read from a single sample in a study of a mutant IDH1 vaccine in newly diagnosed glioma. Profiling relied on immunoSEQ multiplex PCR, and the TCRdb table lists in-frame clones only, not all of them. This table holds tens of thousands of clones, 80% to 95% found once. Their target antigens are unknown. The source was PBMCs, collected from a glioma patient whose treatment included an IDH1 peptide vaccine. All receptors come from a middle-aged man with glioma. CDR3s include the opening cysteine and the closing phenylalanine or tryptophan. D genes are given only for firm matches. Not every row has a clone size; where given, it reads once, few, many or a size class.

CDR3nt,CDR3aa,d_gene,v_gene,j_gene,abundance
TGTGCCAGCAGCTTAGTCGCAGGCTATAATTCACCCCTCCACTTT,CASSLVAGYNSPLHF,NA,TRBV7-9,TRBJ1-6,NA
TGTGCCAGCAGCTTTCTAGCGGGGGACCGAGGGAAAACCCAGTACTTC,CASSFLAGDRGKTQYF,TRBD2,TRBV7-2,TRBJ2-5,once
TGTGCCAGCAGCGCCGGACTAGCGGGATATTATGATGAGCAGTTCTTC,CASSAGLAGYYDEQFF,TRBD2,TRBV9,TRBJ2-1,NA
TGTGCCAGCAGTTTTGTAAATCCCGGGACAGGGGATGAAAAACTGTTTTTT,CASSFVNPGTGDEKLFF,TRBD1,TRBV27,TRBJ1-4,NA
TGCGCCAGCAGTGAGTTCGGGAACTACGAGCAGTACTTC,CASSEFGNYEQYF,NA,TRBV10-2,TRBJ2-7,NA
TGTGCCAGCAGTACATGGGACAGGAGGAATGAAAAACTGTTTTTT,CASSTWDRRNEKLFF,TRBD1,TRBV6-1,TRBJ1-4,NA
TGTGCCAGCAGTGTTACTAACTATGGCTACACCTTC,CASSVTNYGYTF,NA,TRBV5-4,TRBJ1-2,NA
TGTGCCAGTAGTACTCGCGGACAGGGGACTGAAAAACTGTTTTTT,CASSTRGQGTEKLFF,TRBD1,TRBV19,TRBJ1-4,once
TGTGCCAGCAGTCCCGGACAGGCAAGCCACTGGCGGGCTTTCTTT,CASSPGQASHWRAFF,TRBD1,TRBV7-8,TRBJ1-1,NA
TGTGCCAGCAGCCCCAGGGGGCGATACGAGCAGTACTTC,CASSPRGRYEQYF,TRBD1,TRBV7-9,TRBJ2-7,few
TGTGCCAGCAGTGGGAACGGGCTTGGCGCAGATACGCAGTATTTT,CASSGNGLGADTQYF,NA,TRBV6-1,TRBJ2-3,NA
TGTGCCAGCAGCTTCGGGACAGGTACCTACGAGCAGTACTTC,CASSFGTGTYEQYF,TRBD1,TRBV7-2,TRBJ2-7,NA
TGCGCCAGCAGCGAGGGACAGGGAGGATTCTACGAGCAGTACTTC,CASSEGQGGFYEQYF,TRBD1,TRBV5-1,TRBJ2-7,NA
TGTGCCAGCAGCTCGAAACAGGGGGGTGAGCAGTTCTTC,CASSSKQGGEQFF,TRBD1,TRBV7-9,TRBJ2-1,NA
TGCGCCAGCAGCCCCTCGATCGGGTTGAACACTGAAGCTTTCTTT,CASSPSIGLNTEAFF,NA,TRBV5-1,TRBJ1-1,NA
TGCAGCGCCAGGAGGGGTGACAGGTTCGGGACCCAGTACTTC,CSARRGDRFGTQYF,NA,TRBV29-1,TRBJ2-5,NA
TGTGCCAGCAGCCTCGCGGGGGGGGGCAGCAATCAGCCCCAGCATTTT,CASSLAGGGSNQPQHF,NA,TRBV5-5,TRBJ1-5,once
TGCGCCAGCAGTGCGGGCAAGAACACTGAAGCTTTCTTT,CASSAGKNTEAFF,NA,TRBV10-2,TRBJ1-1,NA
TGTGCCAGCAGCCACGGACAGGGTGTCACTGAAGCTTTCTTT,CASSHGQGVTEAFF,TRBD1,TRBV7-6,TRBJ1-1,NA
TGTGCCAGCAGTTTCTATATAGCGGGAGGATACAATGAGCAGTTCTTC,CASSFYIAGGYNEQFF,TRBD2,TRBV27,TRBJ2-1,NA
TGTGCCTGGCAGGACAGGGGGTTAGAGGGCTACACCTTC,CAWQDRGLEGYTF,TRBD1,TRBV30,TRBJ1-2,NA
TGTGCCAGCAGTGTAAATCAGCCCCAGCATTTT,CASSVNQPQHF,NA,TRBV6-6,TRBJ1-5,NA
TGTGCCAGCAGCTTGGGGGGGGGCCGGTACACCGGGGAGCTGTTTTTT,CASSLGGGRYTGELFF,NA,TRBV5-4,TRBJ2-2,NA
TGTGCCAGCAGCAACCGGGGGACAGGGAGGTCCGAGCAGTACTTC,CASSNRGTGRSEQYF,TRBD1,TRBV5-4,TRBJ2-7,medium-sized
TGCAGCGTTGACTCTCTGGGAACCTACTATGGCTACACCTTC,CSVDSLGTYYGYTF,NA,TRBV29-1,TRBJ1-2,NA
TGTGCCAGCAGCGAAAGCCTTACAGGGTATAGCAATCAGCCCCAGCATTTT,CASSESLTGYSNQPQHF,NA,TRBV7-8,TRBJ1-5,once